Listed below are T cell receptor beta chains from one sample, sequenced in a study of blood T cell repertoires in COVID-19. The repertoire was sequenced with immunoSEQ multiplex PCR; TCRdb's copy has only in-frame clones and lacks some. The sample lists roughly 320,000 clones; nearly 90% were seen once. Source material: peripheral blood. The receptors shown here come from a woman in her twenties or thirties with COVID-19, enrolled during active disease. The CDR3 runs from the conserved cysteine through the conserved F or W. A D gene is named only where the DNA matches it firmly. Size is omitted from some rows. Given values are once, few, many or a class for expanded clones.

v_gene	d_gene	j_gene	abundance	CDR3nt	CDR3aa
TRBV3-1/TRBV3-2	-	TRBJ1-2	-	TGTGCCAGCAGCCAAGCAGGGTTGGGAAGCTACACCTTC	CASSQAGLGSYTF
TRBV5-1	-	TRBJ1-1	-	TGCGCCAGCAGAACTAACATGGGCACTGAAGCTTTCTTT	CASRTNMGTEAFF
TRBV24-1	-	TRBJ2-2	-	TGTGCCACCCGCGGCGGCGTGACTAACACCGGGGAGCTGTTTTTT	CATRGGVTNTGELFF
TRBV11-1	-	TRBJ1-2	-	TGTGCCAGCAGCTGGGGGCCGACTTATGGCTACACCTTC	CASSWGPTYGYTF
TRBV4-3	-	TRBJ2-2	few	TGCGCCAGCAGCCAAGATCGCTACAGTCACACCGGGGAGCTGTTTTTT	CASSQDRYSHTGELFF
TRBV7-2	TRBD1	TRBJ2-5	-	TGTGCCAGCGGTAAATGGGACAGTTTACAAGAGACCCAGTACTTC	CASGKWDSLQETQYF
TRBV29-1	-	TRBJ2-1	-	TGCAGCGTTGATGTACTCTCCTACAATGAGCAGTTCTTC	CSVDVLSYNEQFF
TRBV7-9	-	TRBJ2-3	-	TGTGCCAGCAGCTCCACCATGGATCAGGGGCGCTTTGGCACAGATACGCAGTATTTT	CASSSTMDQGRFGTDTQYF
TRBV27	-	TRBJ2-3	-	TGTGCCAGCAGTTTAATGGGGCAGGGTGGTACAGATACGCAGTATTTT	CASSLMGQGGTDTQYF
TRBV2	-	TRBJ1-2	-	TGTGCCAGCAGGGACACCTACTATGGCTACACCTTC	CASRDTYYGYTF
TRBV4-1	TRBD2	TRBJ2-1	-	TGCGCCAGCAGCCAAGATCTGCGGGGGGATAACAATGAGCAGTTCTTC	CASSQDLRGDNNEQFF
TRBV3-1/TRBV3-2	-	TRBJ1-6	-	TGTGCCAGCAGCCCCCCGGGGATGGCCCTCCACTTT	CASSPPGMALHF
TRBV27	-	TRBJ2-1	-	TGTGCCAGCACCCCCGGACACGGGAATGAGCAGTTCTTC	CASTPGHGNEQFF
TRBV18	-	TRBJ2-7	-	TGTGCCAGCTCACCATCAGGGTTCCCCTACGAGCAGTACTTC	CASSPSGFPYEQYF
TRBV2	-	TRBJ1-1	-	TGTGCCAGCAGTGAATTGGCATCCACTGAAGCTTTCTTT	CASSELASTEAFF
TRBV18	-	TRBJ2-3	-	TGTGCCAGCTCACCCGGGGGAAGCACAGATACGCAGTATTTT	CASSPGGSTDTQYF
TRBV18	-	TRBJ2-3	-	TGTGCCAGCTCACCACCACAAGCGATCCGCACAGATACGCAGTATTTT	CASSPPQAIRTDTQYF